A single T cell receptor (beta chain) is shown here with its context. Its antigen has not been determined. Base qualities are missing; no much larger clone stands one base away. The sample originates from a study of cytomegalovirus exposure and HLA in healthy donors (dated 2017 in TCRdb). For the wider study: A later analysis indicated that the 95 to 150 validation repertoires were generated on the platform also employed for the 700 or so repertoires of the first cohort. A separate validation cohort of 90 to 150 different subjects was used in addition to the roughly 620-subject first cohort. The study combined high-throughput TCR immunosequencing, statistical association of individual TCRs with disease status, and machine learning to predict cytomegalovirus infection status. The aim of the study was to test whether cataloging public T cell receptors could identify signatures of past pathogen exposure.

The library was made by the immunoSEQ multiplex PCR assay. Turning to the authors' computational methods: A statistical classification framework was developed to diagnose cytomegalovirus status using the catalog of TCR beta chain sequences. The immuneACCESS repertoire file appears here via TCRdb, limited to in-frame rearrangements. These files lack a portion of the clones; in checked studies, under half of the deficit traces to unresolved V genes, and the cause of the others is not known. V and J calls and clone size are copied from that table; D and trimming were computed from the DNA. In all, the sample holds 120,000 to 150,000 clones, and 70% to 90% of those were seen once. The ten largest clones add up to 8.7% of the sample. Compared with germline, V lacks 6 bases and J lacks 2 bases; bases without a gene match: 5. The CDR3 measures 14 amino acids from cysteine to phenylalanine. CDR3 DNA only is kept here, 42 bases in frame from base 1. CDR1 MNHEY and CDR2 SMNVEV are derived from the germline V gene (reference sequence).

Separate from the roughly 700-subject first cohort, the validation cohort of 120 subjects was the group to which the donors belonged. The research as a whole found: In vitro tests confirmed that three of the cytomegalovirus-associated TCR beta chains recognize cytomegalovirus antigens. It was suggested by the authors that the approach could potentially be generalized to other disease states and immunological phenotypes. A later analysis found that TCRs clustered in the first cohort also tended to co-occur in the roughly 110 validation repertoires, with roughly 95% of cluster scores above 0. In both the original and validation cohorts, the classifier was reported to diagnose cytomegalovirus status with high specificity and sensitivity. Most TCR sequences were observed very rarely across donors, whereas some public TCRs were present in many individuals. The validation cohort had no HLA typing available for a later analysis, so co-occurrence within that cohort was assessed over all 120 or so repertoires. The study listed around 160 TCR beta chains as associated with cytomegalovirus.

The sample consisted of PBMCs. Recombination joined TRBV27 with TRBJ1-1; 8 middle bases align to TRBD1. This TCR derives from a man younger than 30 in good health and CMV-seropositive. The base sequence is TGTGCCAGCAGGATACAGGGGGTCAACACTGAAGCTTTCTTT. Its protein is CASRIQGVNTEAFF.